This T cell receptor beta chain was captured by sequencing in a study of glioma-infiltrating T cells after dendritic cell vaccination. Across the study: Patients received autologous tumor lysate-pulsed dendritic cell vaccination between about 2003 and 2013. The vaccine used monocyte-derived dendritic cells pulsed overnight with autologous tumor lysate.

The CDR3 has 14 amino acids. Per germline, CDR1 SSHAT and CDR2 FNYEAQ (reference sequence). Primers: 60 V beta forward and 13 J beta reverse. The table came from immunoSEQ multiplex PCR; TCRdb's copy has only in-frame clones and leaves some out. The sample contains tens of thousands of clones, roughly 90% of which appear only once. About this clone itself: Mismatch with germline at one junction end may stem from a read error.

The specimen comprised blood, sampled before dendritic cell vaccination. The rearrangement uses TRBV7-7 and TRBJ2-7; possible D gene TRBD1, 6 bases. The clonotype comes from a human donor with glioblastoma. DNA of the CDR3: TGTGCTAGCAGCCCCTCCGGGACACATTACGAGCAGTACTTC. It specifies CASSPSGTHYEQYF.